Below, 24 T cell receptor beta chains from the same sample are listed, as sequenced in a study of blood T cell repertoires in COVID-19. Only in-frame clones appear in the TCRdb table, and some are missing; sequencing was by immunoSEQ multiplex PCR. The table shows about 110,000 clones, with roughly 72% occurring only once. Sequenced: peripheral blood. The receptors shown here come from an older man with acute or convalescent COVID-19.

The chain has TRBV7-2 and TRBJ2-5, with D hard to call. The CDR3 runs 14 residues. CDR1 and CDR2 (germline): SGHTA, FQGNSA. V lost 0 bases and J lost 5, with 10 bases in between. Here the CDR3 reads CASSLAESRETQYF. The CDR3 nucleotides are TGTGCCAGCAGCTTAGCCGAGAGCCGTGAGACCCAGTACTTC.

CDR3 loop: CASSRAGENQPQHF. CDR3 in DNA: TGTGCCAGCAGCCGGGCGGGGGAGAATCAGCCCCAGCATTTT. The rearrangement uses TRBV3-1 (or the pseudogene TRBV3-2) and TRBJ1-5; D might be TRBD1 (5 bases). The CDR3 is 14 residues long. V gave up 4 bases and J gave up 4 bases, with 11 bases separating them. Germline V gene sequence: CDR1 LGHDT, CDR2 YNNKEL (reference sequence).

This chain uses TRBV7-2 with TRBJ1-4; D is perhaps TRBD1 (6 bases). Trimming pared 6 bases from V and 8 bases from J, leaving 19 bases between. Germline V gene lookup returns CDR1 SGHTA and CDR2 FQGNSA. The CDR3 consists of 15 residues. CDR3 DNA sequence: TGTGCCAGCAGGACACAGGGATGGGGGACGGAAAAACTGTTTTTT. It codes for CASRTQGWGTEKLFF.

This clone was seen ten or more times. The chain joins TRBV11-3 to TRBJ1-4; D unresolved. The CDR3 totals 15 residues. V shed 5 bases and J shed 0 bases, with 10 bases lying between them. In germline, CDR1 is SGHNT, CDR2 YENEEA. The CDR3 nucleotides are TGTGCCAGCAGCAAAGGAGGGTCAACTAATGAAAAACTGTTTTTT. Its protein is CASSKGGSTNEKLFF.

This sequence joins TRBV29-1 and TRBJ2-1, with TRBD2 matching over 8 bases. The CDR3 covers 13 residues. Germline values: CDR1 SQVTM, CDR2 ANQGSEA. V lost 7 bases, J lost 5 bases, and 7 bases stayed unmatched. The CDR3 sequence: CSASGSSHNEQFF. The CDR3 DNA is TGCAGCGCCAGCGGGAGTTCCCACAATGAGCAGTTCTTC.

For the CDR3, the DNA is TGTGCCAGCAGAGCAGGGGCTATTGCGGTCTACGAGCAGTACTTC. This sequence encodes CASRAGAIAVYEQYF. V gene TRBV28 combines with J gene TRBJ2-7, with a tentative D call TRBD1 (6 bases). The germline gives CDR1 MDHEN, CDR2 SYDVKM. Deletions cut 6 bases from V and 3 bases from J, with 18 bases between. The CDR3 length is 15 residues.

The rearrangement links TRBV27 to TRBJ2-7; 9 nucleotides line up with TRBD1. The CDR3 runs to 14 residues. From germline, CDR1 is MNHEY and CDR2 SMNVEV (reference sequence). The V gene end was trimmed by 4 bases and the J gene end by 6 bases; junction bases not matched to a gene: 7. The DNA for the CDR3 is TGTGCCAGCAGTTGGGGACAGGGTAAAGGCGAGCAGTACTTC. It specifies CASSWGQGKGEQYF.

J is TRBJ1-5 and V is TRBV30; 8 nucleotides agree with TRBD1. The length of the CDR3 is 12 residues. The germline CDR1 and CDR2 sequences are GTSNPN and SVGIG (reference sequence). V dropped 5 bases and J dropped 9; count of bases not matched to a gene: 6. CDR3 DNA sequence: TGTGCCTGGTCCCAGGGGGCCGGGCCCCAGCATTTT. This translates into CAWSQGAGPQHF.

There are a few counts of this clone. The chain joins TRBV2 to TRBJ1-1, with D maybe TRBD1 (5 bases). From germline, CDR1 is SNHLY and CDR2 FYNNEI. The V end was cut by 3 bases, the J end by 8 bases, with 16 bases between. There are 14 residues in the CDR3. The CDR3 bases are TGTGCCAGCAGTGACGACAGCCCATACGGGGAAGCTTTCTTT. This codes for CASSDDSPYGEAFF.

With regard to this clone: Within the sample, other DNA sequences also encode this same CDR3. V is TRBV27 and J is TRBJ1-5; D is possibly TRBD1 (5 bases). Trimming cost V 2 bases and J 1 base, with 12 bases left between them. This CDR3 region has 16 residues. The germline CDR1 and CDR2 sequences are MNHEY and SMNVEV (reference sequence). DNA of the CDR3: TGTGCCAGCAGTTTACAGGGCCCGGGCAGCAATCAGCCCCAGCATTTT. Protein product: CASSLQGPGSNQPQHF.

The chain recombines TRBV20-1 with TRBJ2-2; 8 bases agree with TRBD1. The CDR3 contains 15 residues. The trim removed 3 bases at V and 5 bases at J, leaving 8 bases unmatched. The germline V gene encodes CDR1 DFQATT and CDR2 SNEGSKA (reference sequence). Here the CDR3 DNA reads TGCAGTGCTAGTCCGTCAGGGGGCTTTACCGGGGAGCTGTTTTTT. Protein: CSASPSGGFTGELFF.

V is TRBV2 and J is TRBJ2-2, with TRBD1 matching over 12 bases. V was pared by 5 bases and J by 5 bases, with 3 bases of the junction left unmatched. The germline V gene encodes CDR1 SNHLY and CDR2 FYNNEI. The CDR3 sequence is 15 residues long. The CDR3: CASSWGQGATGELFF. Written as DNA, the CDR3 is TGTGCCAGCAGTTGGGGACAGGGGGCAACCGGGGAGCTGTTTTTT.

This rearrangement joins TRBV7-2 to TRBJ2-2; D gene ambiguous. V dropped 7 bases and J dropped 1 base, with 4 bases sitting between them. Germline assignment: CDR1 SGHTA and CDR2 FQGNSA. The CDR3 consists of 12 residues. CDR3 coding DNA: TGTGCCAGCACCAAGAACACCGGGGAGCTGTTTTTT. Protein product: CASTKNTGELFF.

The chain has TRBV3-1 (or the pseudogene TRBV3-2) and TRBJ2-7; 11 positions agree with TRBD2. The CDR3 contains 13 residues. J gave up 5 bases and V 8 bases, and 5 bases lay outside the gene matches. The germline gives CDR1 LGHDT, CDR2 YNNKEL (reference sequence). CDR3 loop: CASGPGLADEQYF. Here the CDR3 DNA reads TGTGCCAGCGGACCGGGACTAGCGGACGAGCAGTACTTC.

The rearrangement joins TRBV7-2 to TRBJ2-7; 7 nucleotides match TRBD2. V lost 6 bases, J lost 1 base, and 9 bases stayed unmatched. CDR3 length equals 15 residues. The germline CDR1 and CDR2 sequences are SGHTA and FQGNSA. As DNA, the CDR3 is TGTGCCAGCAGGCCCGGGGAGGGTCTTTCCTACGAGCAGTACTTC. Protein sequence: CASRPGEGLSYEQYF.

This chain connects TRBV6-6 to TRBJ2-5, with a possible D match to TRBD1 (5 bases). In germline, CDR1 is MNHNY, CDR2 SVGAGI (reference sequence). V shed 6 bases and J shed 5 bases, with 13 bases lying between them. This CDR3 contains 13 residues. CDR3 DNA: TGTGCCAGCAGCCTCCCAGGGCAGGAGACCCAGTACTTC. Protein: CASSLPGQETQYF.

This chain joins TRBV7-8 and TRBJ2-3; possible D gene TRBD2, 6 bases. Trimming cost V 2 bases and J 7 bases, with 13 bases left between them. Per the germline V gene, CDR1 is SGHVS and CDR2 is FQNEAQ. CDR3 length equals 14 residues. The CDR3 DNA is TGTGCCAGCAGCTTAAGCGGGTTGGTGAATACGCAGTATTTT. Protein product: CASSLSGLVNTQYF.

This chain connects TRBV3-1 (or the pseudogene TRBV3-2) to TRBJ1-1; the D gene is possibly TRBD1 (5 bases). Germline CDR1 LGHDT, CDR2 YNNKEL (reference sequence). The CDR3 contains 14 residues. The V gene lost 6 bases and the J gene lost 5 bases, with 16 bases spanning the gap. CDR3 nucleotides: TGTGCCAGCAGGCAGGCTGGGGGAGGGACTGAAGCTTTCTTT. Protein: CASRQAGGGTEAFF.

The chain carries TRBV6-5 and TRBJ1-4; D unresolved. CDR3 length equals 15 residues. Germline-derived CDR1 and CDR2 are MNHEY and SVGAGI. The germline V and J ends were trimmed by 5 bases and 0 bases, with 10 bases remaining between them. CDR3 DNA: TGTGCCAGCAGTACAAAAGGAGCAACTAATGAAAAACTGTTTTTT. Translation: CASSTKGATNEKLFF.

The V and J genes are TRBV15 and TRBJ1-4; D is possibly TRBD1 (5 bases). The CDR3 is 15 residues long. CDR1 and CDR2 (germline): LNHNV, YYDKDF (reference sequence). The germline V and J ends were trimmed by 8 bases and 0 bases, with 13 bases remaining between them. CDR3 DNA sequence: TGTGCCACCGGACTCGGAGGGGCAACTAATGAAAAACTGTTTTTT. This encodes CATGLGGATNEKLFF.

The rearrangement joins TRBV30 to TRBJ2-2; D might be TRBD1 (6 bases). Trimming pared 5 bases from V and 0 bases from J, leaving 7 bases between. The CDR3 consists of 13 residues. The germline V gene has CDR1 GTSNPN and CDR2 SVGIG (reference sequence). The CDR3 region has the DNA TGTGCCTGGGGGGGCTCGAACACCGGGGAGCTGTTTTTT. This sequence encodes CAWGGSNTGELFF.

This chain links TRBV19 with TRBJ2-1; 8 positions match TRBD2. Germline trimming cut 2 bases from V and 5 bases from J; bases unmatched to any gene: 5. There are 15 residues in the CDR3. Germline V gene lookup returns CDR1 LNHDA and CDR2 SQIVND (reference sequence). The CDR3 protein is CASSILAGFNNEQFF. CDR3 nucleotide sequence: TGTGCCAGTAGTATACTAGCGGGTTTTAACAATGAGCAGTTCTTC.

The genes are TRBV11-3 and TRBJ2-3, with 7 bases that match TRBD1. Per the germline V gene, CDR1 is SGHNT and CDR2 is YENEEA. The CDR3 is made up of 14 amino acids. The ends lost 5 bases at V and 1 base at J; junction bases unmatched: 3. The CDR3 sequence: CASSRDRGTDTQYF. The CDR3 region has the DNA TGTGCCAGCAGCCGGGACAGAGGCACAGATACGCAGTATTTT.

A few counts support this clone. The V and J genes are TRBV29-1 and TRBJ2-1; the match to TRBD1 covers 8 bases. The J segment lost 4 bases and the V segment lost 6 bases, leaving 5 bases of the junction unmatched. The germline gives CDR1 SQVTM, CDR2 ANQGSEA. The CDR3 totals 13 residues. CDR3 loop: CSVNRDRYNEQFF. The CDR3 DNA reads TGCAGCGTGAACCGGGACAGGTACAATGAGCAGTTCTTC.